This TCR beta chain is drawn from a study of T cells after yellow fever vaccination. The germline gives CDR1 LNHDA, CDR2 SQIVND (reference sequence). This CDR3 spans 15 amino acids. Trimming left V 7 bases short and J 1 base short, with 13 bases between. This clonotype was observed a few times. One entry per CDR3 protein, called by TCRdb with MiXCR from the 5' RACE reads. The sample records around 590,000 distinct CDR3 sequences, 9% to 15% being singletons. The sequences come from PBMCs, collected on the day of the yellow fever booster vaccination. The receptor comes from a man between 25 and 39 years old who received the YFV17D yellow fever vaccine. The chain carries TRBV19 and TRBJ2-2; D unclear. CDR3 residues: CASKVRQKNTGELFF. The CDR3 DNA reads TGTGCCAGTAAAGTCCGTCAGAAGAACACCGGGGAGCTGTTTTTT.